This TCR beta chain was captured by sequencing in a study of beta chain features in type 1 diabetes. Findings of the study overall: VDJ junctions in type 1 diabetes patients carried more deletions and fewer insertions. It was possible that PCR favored shorter templates, equally so in patients and controls.

Every bit of the isolated RNA underwent reverse transcription, so sequencing read expressed TCRB transcripts. Clones were read by immunoSEQ multiplex PCR, and TCRdb kept only the in-frame ones, dropping some. Among under 250,000 clones listed, approximately 14% were seen once. Concerning this clone itself: Its antigen is unknown.

V shed 4 bases, J shed 9 bases, and the junction held 11 bases outside the gene matches. Germline CDR1 is MRHNA and CDR2 is SNTAGT. The CDR3 is 17 residues long. Input material: naive CD4+ T cells from blood. The chain is built from TRBV6-4 and TRBJ2-1; 14 nucleotides match TRBD2. The TCR originated in a woman between 40 and 55 years old in good health. The CDR3 protein is CASSGGTSGGAHCEQFF. The CDR3 coding sequence is TGTGCCAGCAGTGGAGGGACTAGCGGGGGCGCCCACTGTGAGCAGTTCTTC.